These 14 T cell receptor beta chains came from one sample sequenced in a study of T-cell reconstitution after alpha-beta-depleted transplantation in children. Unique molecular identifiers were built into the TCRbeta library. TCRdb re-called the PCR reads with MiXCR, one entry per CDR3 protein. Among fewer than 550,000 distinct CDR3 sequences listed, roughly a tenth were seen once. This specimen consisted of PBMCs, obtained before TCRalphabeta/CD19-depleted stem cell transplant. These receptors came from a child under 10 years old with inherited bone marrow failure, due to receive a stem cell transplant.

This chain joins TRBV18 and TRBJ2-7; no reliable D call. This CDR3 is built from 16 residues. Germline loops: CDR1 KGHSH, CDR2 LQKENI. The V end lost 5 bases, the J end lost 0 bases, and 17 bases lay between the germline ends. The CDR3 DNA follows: TGTGCCAGCTCAGCGGATCAGCTCAAGATCTCCTACGAGCAGTACTTC. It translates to CASSADQLKISYEQYF.

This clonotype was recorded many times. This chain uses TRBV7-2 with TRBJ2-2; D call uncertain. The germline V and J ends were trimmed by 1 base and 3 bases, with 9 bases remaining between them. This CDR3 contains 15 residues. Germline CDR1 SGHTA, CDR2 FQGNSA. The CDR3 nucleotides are TGTGCCAGCAGCTTAGTGGTCCAGCACACCGGGGAGCTGTTTTTT. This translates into CASSLVVQHTGELFF.

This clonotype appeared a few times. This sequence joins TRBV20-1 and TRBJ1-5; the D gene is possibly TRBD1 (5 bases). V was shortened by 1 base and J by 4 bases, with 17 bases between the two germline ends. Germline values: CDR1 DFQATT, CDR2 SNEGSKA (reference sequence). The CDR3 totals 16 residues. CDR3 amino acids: CSARVFGSQGNQPQHF. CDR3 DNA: TGCAGTGCTAGAGTTTTCGGCAGTCAGGGAAATCAGCCCCAGCATTTT.

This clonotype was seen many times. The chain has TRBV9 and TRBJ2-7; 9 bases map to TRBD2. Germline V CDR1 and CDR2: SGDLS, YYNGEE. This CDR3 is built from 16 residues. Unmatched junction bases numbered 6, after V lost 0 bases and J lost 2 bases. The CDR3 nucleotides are TGTGCCAGCAGCGTAGCGGCTAGCGGGATGACCTACGAGCAGTACTTC. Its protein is CASSVAASGMTYEQYF.

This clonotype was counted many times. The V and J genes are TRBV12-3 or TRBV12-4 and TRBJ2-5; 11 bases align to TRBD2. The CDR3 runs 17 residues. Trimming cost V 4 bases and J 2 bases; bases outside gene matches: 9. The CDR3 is CASSSGTSGTLQETQYF. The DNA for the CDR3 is TGTGCCAGCAGTTCCGGGACTAGCGGTACCCTTCAAGAGACCCAGTACTTC.

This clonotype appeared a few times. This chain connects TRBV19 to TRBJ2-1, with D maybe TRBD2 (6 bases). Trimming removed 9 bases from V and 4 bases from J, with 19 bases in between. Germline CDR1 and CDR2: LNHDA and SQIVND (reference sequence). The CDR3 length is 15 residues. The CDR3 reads CASEGRGYGYNEQFF. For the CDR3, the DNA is TGTGCCAGCGAAGGGCGGGGATATGGATACAATGAGCAGTTCTTC.

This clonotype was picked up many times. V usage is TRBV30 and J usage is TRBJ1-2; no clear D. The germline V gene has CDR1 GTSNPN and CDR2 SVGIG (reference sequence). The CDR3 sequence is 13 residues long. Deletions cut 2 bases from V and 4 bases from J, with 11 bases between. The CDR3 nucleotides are TGTGCCTGGAGTCCAACACAGTTCTATGGCTACACCTTC. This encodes CAWSPTQFYGYTF.

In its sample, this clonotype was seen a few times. The CDR3 DNA sequence: TGTGCCAGCTCGCGGGGGAGCTCTGGAAACACCATATATTTT. This gives the protein CASSRGSSGNTIYF. This rearrangement joins TRBV6-1 to TRBJ1-3, with a weak D call TRBD1 (5 bases). V lost 8 bases to trimming and J lost 0 bases, with 11 bases between them. There are 14 residues in the CDR3. The V gene's germline CDR1 is MNHNS and CDR2 SASEGT.

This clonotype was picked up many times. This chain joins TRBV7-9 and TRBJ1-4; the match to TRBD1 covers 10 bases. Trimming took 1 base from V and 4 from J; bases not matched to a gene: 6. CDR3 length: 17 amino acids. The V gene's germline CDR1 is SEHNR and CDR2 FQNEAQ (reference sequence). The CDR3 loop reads CASSLEGQGPINEKLFF. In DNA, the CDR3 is TGTGCCAGCAGCTTAGAGGGACAGGGGCCTATTAATGAAAAACTGTTTTTT.

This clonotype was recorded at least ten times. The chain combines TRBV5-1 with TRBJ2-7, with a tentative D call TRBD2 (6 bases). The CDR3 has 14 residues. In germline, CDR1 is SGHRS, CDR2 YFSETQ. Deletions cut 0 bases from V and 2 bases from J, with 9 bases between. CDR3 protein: CASSLETGAYEQYF. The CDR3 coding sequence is TGCGCCAGCAGCTTGGAGACGGGGGCCTACGAGCAGTACTTC.

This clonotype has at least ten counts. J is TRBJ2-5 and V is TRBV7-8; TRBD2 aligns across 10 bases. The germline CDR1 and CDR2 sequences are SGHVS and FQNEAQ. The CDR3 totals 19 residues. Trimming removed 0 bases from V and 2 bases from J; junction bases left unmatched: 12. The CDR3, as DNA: TGTGCCAGCAGCTTAGCGCGGAGCGGGAGGGCCGAGGGGCAAGAGACCCAGTACTTC. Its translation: CASSLARSGRAEGQETQYF. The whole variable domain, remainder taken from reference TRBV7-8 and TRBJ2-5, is GAGVSQSPRYKVAKRGQDVALRCDPISGHVSLFWYQQALGQGPEFLTYFQNEAQLDKSGLPSDRFFAERPEGSVSTLKIQRTQQEDSAVYLCASSLARSGRAEGQETQYFGPGTRLLVL.

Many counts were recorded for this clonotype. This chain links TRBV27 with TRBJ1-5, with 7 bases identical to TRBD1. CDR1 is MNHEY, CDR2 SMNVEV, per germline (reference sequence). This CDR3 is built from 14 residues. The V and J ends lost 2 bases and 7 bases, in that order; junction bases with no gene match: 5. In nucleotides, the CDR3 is TGTGCCAGCAGTTTAAAGGGGGCTGAACAGCCCCAGCATTTT. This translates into CASSLKGAEQPQHF.

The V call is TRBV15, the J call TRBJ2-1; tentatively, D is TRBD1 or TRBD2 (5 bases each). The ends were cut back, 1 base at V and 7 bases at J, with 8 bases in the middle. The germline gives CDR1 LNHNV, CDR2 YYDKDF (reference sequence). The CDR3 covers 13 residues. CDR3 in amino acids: CATSRGWGNEQFF. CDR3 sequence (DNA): TGTGCCACCAGCAGAGGTTGGGGGAATGAGCAGTTCTTC.

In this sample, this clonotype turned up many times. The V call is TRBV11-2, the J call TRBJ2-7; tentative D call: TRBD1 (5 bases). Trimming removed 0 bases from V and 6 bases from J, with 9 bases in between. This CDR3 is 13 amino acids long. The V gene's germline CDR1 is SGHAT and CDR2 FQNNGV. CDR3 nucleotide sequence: TGTGCCAGCAGCTTAGATCTTGGGGCCGAGCAGTACTTC. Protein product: CASSLDLGAEQYF.